Listed below are T cell receptor beta chains from one sample, sequenced in a study of blood T cell repertoires in COVID-19. Only in-frame clones appear in the TCRdb table, and some are missing; sequencing was by immunoSEQ multiplex PCR. In the table there are around 300,000 clones, about nine tenths of which are singletons. The source material was peripheral blood. The origin of the receptors is a man aged 50-59 years with acute or convalescent COVID-19. Both conserved end residues are part of each CDR3. The D gene is left open where the match is weak. For some rows the clone size is stated as once, few or many, or as a class when expanded; others skip it.

d_call: TRBD1; clone_size: NA; j_call: TRBJ2-2; v_call: TRBV5-4; cdr3_aa: CASSLRGGETGELFF; cdr3_nt: TGTGCCAGCAGCTTGAGAGGGGGCGAGACCGGGGAGCTGTTTTTT
d_call: TRBD1; clone_size: NA; j_call: TRBJ1-5; v_call: TRBV19; cdr3_aa: CASSMDRVRSQPQHF; cdr3_nt: TGTGCCAGTAGTATGGACAGGGTCAGGAGTCAGCCCCAGCATTTT
d_call: NA; clone_size: few; j_call: TRBJ2-7; v_call: TRBV25-1; cdr3_aa: CASSESLQAREQYF; cdr3_nt: TGTGCCAGCAGTGAGTCTCTACAGGCTCGCGAGCAGTACTTC
d_call: TRBD1; clone_size: NA; j_call: TRBJ1-3; v_call: TRBV5-1; cdr3_aa: CASSLVGTGYGNTIYF; cdr3_nt: TGCGCCAGCAGCTTGGTTGGGACAGGGTATGGAAACACCATATATTTT
d_call: TRBD1; clone_size: NA; j_call: TRBJ2-2; v_call: TRBV9; cdr3_aa: CASSERGDRDTGELFF; cdr3_nt: TGTGCCAGCAGCGAGAGGGGGGACAGGGACACCGGGGAGCTGTTTTTT
d_call: TRBD1; clone_size: NA; j_call: TRBJ2-5; v_call: TRBV7-2; cdr3_aa: CASSSSGQGRETQYF; cdr3_nt: TGTGCCAGCAGCTCATCAGGACAGGGGAGGGAGACCCAGTACTTC
d_call: TRBD1; clone_size: NA; j_call: TRBJ1-2; v_call: TRBV12-3/TRBV12-4; cdr3_aa: CASGTGRFYGYTF; cdr3_nt: TGTGCCAGCGGGACAGGGAGGTTCTATGGCTACACCTTC
d_call: TRBD1; clone_size: NA; j_call: TRBJ1-1; v_call: TRBV5-4; cdr3_aa: CASSLYRGSDTEAFF; cdr3_nt: TGTGCCAGCAGCTTATACAGGGGTTCGGACACTGAAGCTTTCTTT
d_call: NA; clone_size: few; j_call: TRBJ2-2; v_call: TRBV25-1; cdr3_aa: CASRPSAGELFF; cdr3_nt: TGTGCCAGCCGCCCTTCGGCCGGGGAGCTGTTTTTT
d_call: NA; clone_size: NA; j_call: TRBJ1-2; v_call: TRBV18; cdr3_aa: CASSPEGLGYTF; cdr3_nt: TGTGCCAGCTCACCGGAGGGGCTAGGCTACACCTTC
d_call: TRBD2; clone_size: NA; j_call: TRBJ2-1; v_call: TRBV27; cdr3_aa: CASSLLWQRGRYNEQFF; cdr3_nt: TGTGCCAGCAGTTTATTGTGGCAGCGGGGGAGGTACAATGAGCAGTTCTTC
d_call: TRBD1; clone_size: NA; j_call: TRBJ2-2; v_call: TRBV18; cdr3_aa: CASSPQGAVTGELFF; cdr3_nt: TGTGCCAGCTCACCACAGGGGGCCGTCACCGGGGAGCTGTTTTTT
d_call: TRBD1; clone_size: NA; j_call: TRBJ1-1; v_call: TRBV19; cdr3_aa: CASSWDRLNTEAFF; cdr3_nt: TGTGCCAGTAGTTGGGACAGGTTGAACACTGAAGCTTTCTTT
d_call: NA; clone_size: few; j_call: TRBJ2-7; v_call: TRBV10-3; cdr3_aa: CAGARGHNSYEQYF; cdr3_nt: TGTGCCGGAGCAAGAGGTCATAATTCCTACGAGCAGTACTTC
d_call: TRBD2; clone_size: once; j_call: TRBJ2-2; v_call: TRBV5-1; cdr3_aa: CASSLLAGGNTGELFF; cdr3_nt: TGCGCCAGCAGCCTACTAGCGGGGGGTAACACCGGGGAGCTGTTTTTT
d_call: NA; clone_size: NA; j_call: TRBJ1-1; v_call: TRBV6-5; cdr3_aa: CASSYNREVQAFF; cdr3_nt: TGTGCCAGCAGTTACAACAGGGAAGTTCAAGCTTTCTTT
d_call: TRBD2; clone_size: NA; j_call: TRBJ2-3; v_call: TRBV4-2; cdr3_aa: CASSQGLAGNTDTQYF; cdr3_nt: TGTGCCAGCAGCCAAGGACTAGCGGGGAACACAGATACGCAGTATTTT
d_call: TRBD2; clone_size: NA; j_call: TRBJ2-5; v_call: TRBV6-5; cdr3_aa: CASRAGVRSQETQYF; cdr3_nt: TGTGCCAGCAGGGCGGGGGTGCGGTCTCAAGAGACCCAGTACTTC
d_call: NA; clone_size: NA; j_call: TRBJ2-2; v_call: TRBV6-5; cdr3_aa: CASRSGSGTGELFF; cdr3_nt: TGTGCCAGCAGGTCCGGGAGTGGGACCGGGGAGCTGTTTTTT
d_call: NA; clone_size: NA; j_call: TRBJ2-1; v_call: TRBV18; cdr3_aa: CASSPGIGRGLNEQFF; cdr3_nt: TGTGCCAGCTCACCAGGAATCGGCAGGGGATTAAATGAGCAGTTCTTC
d_call: NA; clone_size: NA; j_call: TRBJ1-2; v_call: TRBV3-1/TRBV3-2; cdr3_aa: CASSQSPPTEYYGYTF; cdr3_nt: TGTGCCAGCAGCCAAAGCCCACCGACAGAGTACTATGGCTACACCTTC
d_call: TRBD1; clone_size: NA; j_call: TRBJ2-2; v_call: TRBV6-5; cdr3_aa: CASSYLTGDGELFF; cdr3_nt: TGTGCCAGCAGTTATCTAACAGGGGACGGGGAGCTGTTTTTT
d_call: TRBD1; clone_size: NA; j_call: TRBJ1-3; v_call: TRBV12-3/TRBV12-4; cdr3_aa: CASRQGRNTIYF; cdr3_nt: TGTGCCAGCAGACAGGGGAGAAACACCATATATTTT
d_call: TRBD2; clone_size: NA; j_call: TRBJ2-5; v_call: TRBV30; cdr3_aa: CAWNIAGGPQETQYF; cdr3_nt: TGTGCCTGGAATATAGCGGGGGGACCCCAAGAGACCCAGTACTTC
d_call: NA; clone_size: NA; j_call: TRBJ2-3; v_call: TRBV5-4; cdr3_aa: CASSTGRVTDTQYF; cdr3_nt: TGTGCCAGCAGTACAGGGCGAGTCACAGATACGCAGTATTTT
d_call: NA; clone_size: NA; j_call: TRBJ2-5; v_call: TRBV9; cdr3_aa: CASSALQPTGETQYF; cdr3_nt: TGTGCCAGCAGCGCTCTGCAACCAACGGGGGAGACCCAGTACTTC
d_call: NA; clone_size: NA; j_call: TRBJ2-7; v_call: TRBV19; cdr3_aa: CASTLGASGEQYF; cdr3_nt: TGTGCCAGTACCCTAGGGGCGTCCGGCGAGCAGTACTTC
d_call: TRBD1; clone_size: NA; j_call: TRBJ1-6; v_call: TRBV6-5; cdr3_aa: CASSYGGQGGSPLHF; cdr3_nt: TGTGCCAGCAGTTACGGGGGACAGGGGGGTTCACCCCTCCACTTT
d_call: NA; clone_size: NA; j_call: TRBJ1-1; v_call: TRBV10-1; cdr3_aa: CASSGGMNTEAFF; cdr3_nt: TGCGCCAGCAGCGGGGGGATGAACACTGAAGCTTTCTTT
d_call: NA; clone_size: NA; j_call: TRBJ1-5; v_call: TRBV18; cdr3_aa: CASSRGLDQPQHF; cdr3_nt: TGTGCCAGCTCACGCGGATTGGATCAGCCCCAGCATTTT
d_call: NA; clone_size: NA; j_call: TRBJ2-5; v_call: TRBV2; cdr3_aa: CASSEVETGEETQYF; cdr3_nt: TGTGCCAGCAGTGAAGTGGAGACAGGAGAAGAGACCCAGTACTTC
d_call: TRBD1; clone_size: NA; j_call: TRBJ2-7; v_call: TRBV7-9; cdr3_aa: CASSLGQGLNYEQYF; cdr3_nt: TGTGCCAGCAGCTTGGGACAGGGATTAAATTACGAGCAGTACTTC
d_call: NA; clone_size: NA; j_call: TRBJ1-4; v_call: TRBV6-5; cdr3_aa: CASNPTVNSNEKLFF; cdr3_nt: TGTGCCAGCAACCCCACAGTCAACTCTAATGAAAAACTGTTTTTT
d_call: NA; clone_size: NA; j_call: TRBJ2-4; v_call: TRBV27; cdr3_aa: CASRGELAKNIQYF; cdr3_nt: TGTGCCAGCAGGGGAGAGCTAGCCAAAAACATTCAGTACTTC
d_call: TRBD2; clone_size: NA; j_call: TRBJ2-6; v_call: TRBV30; cdr3_aa: CAWGSGAGANVLTF; cdr3_nt: TGTGCCTGGGGTAGCGGGGCTGGGGCCAACGTCCTGACTTTC